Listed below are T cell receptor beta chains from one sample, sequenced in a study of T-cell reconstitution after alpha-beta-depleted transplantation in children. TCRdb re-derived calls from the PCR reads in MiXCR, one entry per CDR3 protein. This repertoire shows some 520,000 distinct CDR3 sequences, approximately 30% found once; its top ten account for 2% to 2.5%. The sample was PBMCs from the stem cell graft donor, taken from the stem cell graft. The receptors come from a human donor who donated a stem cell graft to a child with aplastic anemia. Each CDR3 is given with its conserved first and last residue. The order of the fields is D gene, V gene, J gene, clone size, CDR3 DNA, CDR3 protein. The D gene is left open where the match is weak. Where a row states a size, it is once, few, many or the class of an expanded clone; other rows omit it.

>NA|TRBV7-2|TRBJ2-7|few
TGTGCCAGCAGCTTACAAGGACAGTCCTACGAGCAGTACTTC
CASSLQGQSYEQYF
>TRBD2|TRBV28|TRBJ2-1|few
TGTGCCAGCAGTTTACGCGGGAGTAGGAATGAGCAGTTCTTC
CASSLRGSRNEQFF
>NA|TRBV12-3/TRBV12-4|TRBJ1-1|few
TGTGCCAGCAGTTTTTCTGGTAGGGGCGCTGAAGCTTTCTTT
CASSFSGRGAEAFF
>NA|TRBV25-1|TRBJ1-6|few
TGTGCCAGCAGTGCCGGGGAAGTATCGCCCCTCCACTTT
CASSAGEVSPLHF
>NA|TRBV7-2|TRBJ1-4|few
TGTGCCAGCAGCCCGGATTACCAAGGGGAAAAACTGTTTTTT
CASSPDYQGEKLFF
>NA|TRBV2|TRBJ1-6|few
TGTGCCAGCAGCATACAGGGCAATTCACCCCTCCACTTT
CASSIQGNSPLHF
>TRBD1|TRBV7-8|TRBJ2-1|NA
TGTGCCAGCAGCTTAAACAGGGGTGGCCACAATGAGCAGTTCTTC
CASSLNRGGHNEQFF
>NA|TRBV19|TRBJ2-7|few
TGTGCCAGTAGGAACACATATACCTCCTACGAGCAGTACTTC
CASRNTYTSYEQYF
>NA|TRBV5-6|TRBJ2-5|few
TGTGCCAGCAGCTTGTTGGGACTCGAAGAGACCCAGTACTTC
CASSLLGLEETQYF
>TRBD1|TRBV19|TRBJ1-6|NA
TGTGCCAGTAGTATCGGGGACAGACGGATCGCTTCACCCCTCCACTTT
CASSIGDRRIASPLHF
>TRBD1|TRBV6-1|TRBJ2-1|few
TGTGCCAGCAGCCCCGCCGGGACAGGGGAAAATGAGCAGTTCTTC
CASSPAGTGENEQFF
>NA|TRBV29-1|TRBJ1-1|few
TGCAGCGTTGATCCAACCGGGACGGCACGACCCACGGCTTTCTTT
CSVDPTGTARPTAFF
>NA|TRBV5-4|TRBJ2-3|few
TGTGCCAGCAGCTTGAGCCTAGCTAGAACAGATACGCAGTATTTT
CASSLSLARTDTQYF
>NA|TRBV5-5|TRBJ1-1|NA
TGTGCCAGCAGCCCAGATTTAGGCCGGAACACTGAAGCTTTCTTT
CASSPDLGRNTEAFF
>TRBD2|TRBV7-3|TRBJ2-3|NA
TGTGCCAGCAGCTTACTCGGACTAGCGGGAGGGCCAGATACGCAGTATTTT
CASSLLGLAGGPDTQYF
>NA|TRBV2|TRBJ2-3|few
TGTGCCAGCAGTGAAGGAATCACAGATACGCAGTATTTT
CASSEGITDTQYF
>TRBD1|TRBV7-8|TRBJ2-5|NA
TGTGCCAGCAGCTTATTCGGGACAGGGGATGCAGAGACCCAGTACTTC
CASSLFGTGDAETQYF
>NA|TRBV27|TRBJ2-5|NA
TGTGCCAGCAGTTCCGAAGAGGGGGGACAAGAGACCCAGTACTTC
CASSSEEGGQETQYF
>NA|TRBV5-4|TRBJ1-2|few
TGTGCCAGCAGCTTGTTTCCAGATGGCTACACCTTC
CASSLFPDGYTF
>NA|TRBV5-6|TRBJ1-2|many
TGTGCCAGCAGCCAGGGAGGCGATGGCTACACCTTC
CASSQGGDGYTF
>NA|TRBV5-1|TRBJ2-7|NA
TGCGCCAGCAGCTTTCGGCAGGGCACCTACGAGCAGTACTTC
CASSFRQGTYEQYF
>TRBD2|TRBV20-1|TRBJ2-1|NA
TGCAGTGCTAGAGGCTTACTAGCGGGGACCTACAATGAGCAGTTCTTC
CSARGLLAGTYNEQFF
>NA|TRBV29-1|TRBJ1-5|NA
TGCAGCGTTCGGCCGGGGGCAGATCAGCCCCAGCATTTT
CSVRPGADQPQHF
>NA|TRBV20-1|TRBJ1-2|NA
TGCAGTGCTAGAGATAGAACAGAAACCTACTATGGCTACACCTTC
CSARDRTETYYGYTF
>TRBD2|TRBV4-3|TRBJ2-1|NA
TGCGCCAGCAGCCAGGGGGTGCGGGAGAGCTACAATGAGCAGTTCTTC
CASSQGVRESYNEQFF
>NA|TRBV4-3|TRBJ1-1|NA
TGCGCCAGCAGTACAGGGTTGGTCGAAGCTTTCTTT
CASSTGLVEAFF
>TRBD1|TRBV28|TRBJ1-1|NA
TGTGCCAGCAGACCGACAGGGCCTGCGGCTTTCTTT
CASRPTGPAAFF